One and the same sample provided the 26 T cell receptor beta chains below, sequenced in a study of T cell clonality in common variable immunodeficiency. Generated by immunoSEQ multiplex PCR, the TCRdb table keeps only in-frame clones and is missing some. Recorded here are about 60,000 clones, with no singletons, and the ten leading clones hold around 1.7%. Sequencing was done on a sample of peripheral blood mononuclear cells. These receptors were taken from a person aged 18 to 75 in good health.

This clone has ten or more counts. The sequenced fragment ends 3 residues before the CDR3 boundary, so the rest is inferred from the germline J gene. The J gene is TRBJ2-3, the V gene TRBV6-2 or TRBV6-3; perhaps TRBD2 as D (7 bases). The CDR3 sequence is 14 residues long. Between the trimmed V and J ends, which lost 5 bases and 4 bases, there was a span of 13 bases. Germline CDR1 and CDR2: MNHEY and SVGEGT. The covered CDR3 bases are TGTGCCAGCAGTCTGAGGGGGGGAGCAGATACG. Protein: CASSLRGGADT. The full CDR3 protein reads CASSLRGGADTQYF.

This clone showed up many times. The read ends 3 residues shy of where the CDR3 ends; the end is completed using the germline J gene. This chain links TRBV10-3 with TRBJ2-2, with a weak D call TRBD2 (5 bases). Germline lookup yields CDR1 ENHRY and CDR2 SYGVKD. The CDR3 has 13 residues. The ends were cut back, 7 bases at V and 5 bases at J, with 11 bases in the middle. CDR3 protein: CAITGVGTGELFF. The part of the CDR3 DNA that was read is TGTGCCATCACCGGGGTCGGTACCGGGGAG.

The table lists this clone with many counts. From the germline J gene comes the end of the CDR3, since the read stops 3 residues before it. The V gene is TRBV7-9, the J gene TRBJ2-3; D is ambiguous. The germline gives CDR1 SEHNR, CDR2 FQNEAQ (reference sequence). V lost 2 bases to trimming and J lost 2 bases, with 11 bases between them. The CDR3 length is 15 residues. CDR3 DNA, as far as it was read: TGTGCCAGCAGCTTAAACACAGAAGACACAGATACG. Translating it yields CASSLNTEDTDT. Given in full, the CDR3 is CASSLNTEDTDTQYF.

In its sample, this clone was seen many times. Coverage ceases 3 residues before the CDR3 finishes, and the germline J gene fills in the end. The rearrangement links TRBV28 to TRBJ1-2, with D possibly TRBD1 on 5 matching bases. In germline, CDR1 is MDHEN, CDR2 SYDVKM. Trimming took 6 bases from V and 3 from J, leaving 17 bases between them. This CDR3 has 15 amino acids. The CDR3 DNA, read in part, is TGTGCCAGCAGAAAAGACAGACCGAACGACTATGGC. This codes for CASRKDRPNDYG. The full CDR3 protein is CASRKDRPNDYGYTF.

This clone has a count of ten or more. Coverage ceases 3 residues before the CDR3 finishes, and the germline J gene fills in the end. The rearrangement links TRBV29-1 to TRBJ2-1, with TRBD1 matching 9 bases. The germline gives CDR1 SQVTM, CDR2 ANQGSEA. The CDR3 loop spans 15 amino acids. Trimming took 6 bases from V and 9 from J; bases not matched to a gene: 15. The sequenced CDR3 bases are TGCAGCGTCTCTTTTACAGGGGGCACCACTCGTGAG. Amino acids: CSVSFTGGTTRE. The entire CDR3 reads CSVSFTGGTTREQFF.

This clone was recorded many times. Coverage ceases 3 residues before the CDR3 finishes, and the germline J gene fills in the end. This sequence joins TRBV5-1 and TRBJ1-6, with 8 nucleotides matching TRBD1. The CDR3 spans 14 residues. Germline CDR1 reads SGHRS; CDR2 reads YFSETQ. V dropped 2 bases and J dropped 9; count of bases not matched to a gene: 4. The CDR3 is CASSFGQGGSPLHF. The DNA read from the CDR3 is TGCGCCAGCAGCTTTGGACAGGGTGGTTCACCC.

This clone was recorded many times. The read halts 3 residues ahead of the CDR3 end, with the missing end drawn from the germline J gene. The chain combines TRBV7-9 with TRBJ1-4; tentative D call: TRBD1 (5 bases). The CDR3 covers 15 residues. V lost 1 base, J lost 5 bases, and 11 bases lay in between. Germline CDR1 SEHNR, CDR2 FQNEAQ (reference sequence). The CDR3 spells CASSLEGFSNEKLFF. The sequenced part of the CDR3 DNA is TGTGCCAGCAGCTTAGAGGGGTTCTCAAATGAAAAA.

This clone was observed at least ten times. The missing CDR3 end, 3 residues past where the read stops, is filled in from the germline J gene. V gene TRBV7-3 combines with J gene TRBJ1-3; D call uncertain. This CDR3 region has 14 residues. Per the germline V gene, CDR1 is SGHTA and CDR2 is FQGTGA. Trimming pared 5 bases from V and 0 bases from J, leaving 8 bases between. CDR3 sequence reads: CASSAGGSGNTIYF. The sequenced CDR3 bases are TGTGCCAGCAGCGCGGGAGGCTCTGGAAACACC.

This clone was seen many times. The sequence runs out 3 residues before the end of the CDR3; the remainder is reconstructed from the germline J gene. The V gene is TRBV7-8, the J gene TRBJ2-7; D is perhaps TRBD2 (6 bases). The CDR3 sequence is 15 residues long. V lost 1 base, J lost 1 base, and 11 bases lay in between. Germline V CDR1 and CDR2: SGHVS, FQNEAQ. CDR3 DNA, as far as it was read: TGTGCCAGCAGCTTAGGGGGGGTCCTATCCTACGAG. Its protein product is CASSLGGVLSYE. The whole CDR3 protein reads CASSLGGVLSYEQYF.

Concerning this clone itself: The read terminates 3 residues before the CDR3 end, so the remaining end is supplied by the germline J gene. The chain is built from TRBV19 and TRBJ2-3, with 10 bases matching TRBD2. Unmatched junction bases numbered 4, after V lost 4 bases and J lost 3 bases. The CDR3 has 15 residues. Germline V gene data show CDR1 as LNHDA and CDR2 as SQIVND (reference sequence). CDR3 bases read: TGTGCCAGTAGTACCAGCGGGGGGGGGACAGATACG. Amino acid sequence: CASSTSGGGTDT. The full CDR3 is CASSTSGGGTDTQYF.

This clone was counted many times. The CDR3 end falls 3 residues outside the read, so it is completed with the germline J gene. The chain is built from TRBV19 and TRBJ1-5; perhaps TRBD1 as D (6 bases). CDR1 and CDR2 (germline): LNHDA, SQIVND (reference sequence). The V gene lost 2 bases and the J gene lost 5 bases, with 13 bases spanning the gap. The CDR3 runs to 15 residues. CDR3 DNA, as far as it was read: TGTGCCAGTAGTATATCCCGGGACACCTATCAGCCC. This translates into CASSISRDTYQP. The CDR3, in full, reads CASSISRDTYQPQHF. The complete variable domain, with remaining parts taken from reference TRBV19 and TRBJ1-5, reads DGGITQSPKYLFRKEGQNVTLSCEQNLNHDAMYWYRQDPGQGLRLIYYSQIVNDFQKGDIAEGYSVSREKKESFPLTVTSAQKNPTAFYLCASSISRDTYQPQHFGDGTRLSIL.

This clone was seen at least ten times. The read halts 3 residues ahead of the CDR3 end, with the missing end drawn from the germline J gene. The chain employs TRBV20-1 and TRBJ2-3; 8 bases line up with TRBD1. This CDR3 spans 18 amino acids. J gave up 2 bases and V 0 bases, and 13 bases lay outside the gene matches. Germline CDR1 reads DFQATT; CDR2 reads SNEGSKA (reference sequence). The sequenced CDR3 bases are TGCAGTGCTAGAGATCATCTAAGACAGGGGATCTTCACAGATACG. Translated, it gives CSARDHLRQGIFTDT. The CDR3, in full, reads CSARDHLRQGIFTDTQYF.

At least ten counts were recorded for this clone. The read gets to within 3 residues of the CDR3 end, and the germline J gene fills in the rest. The chain is built from TRBV20-1 and TRBJ2-2, with 8 bases aligning to TRBD2. The CDR3 length is 15 residues. Germline V gene sequence: CDR1 DFQATT, CDR2 SNEGSKA (reference sequence). With 5 bases clipped from V and 3 bases from J, the junction kept 8 bases outside the gene matches. The CDR3 DNA, read in part, is TGCAGTGCTCAGCCCGGGGGGGCCGACACCGGGGAG. Its translation is CSAQPGGADTGE. From start to end, the CDR3 is CSAQPGGADTGELFF.

This clone was seen at least ten times. Read coverage stops 3 residues before the CDR3 terminus; the germline J gene supplies the remainder. This chain connects TRBV20-1 to TRBJ1-4; D gene uncertain. Per germline, CDR1 DFQATT and CDR2 SNEGSKA (reference sequence). With 1 base removed from V and 1 base from J, the gap between germline ends came to 7 bases. This CDR3 has 14 residues. CDR3 DNA, as far as it was read: TGCAGTGCTAGAGCTAGTGAAACTAATGAAAAA. It specifies CSARASETNEK. The whole CDR3 is CSARASETNEKLFF.

This clone was seen repeatedly, ten times or more. The read terminates 3 residues ahead of where the CDR3 ends, so the germline J gene completes it. The rearrangement joins TRBV18 to TRBJ1-3; the match to TRBD1 covers 7 bases. V lost 3 bases, J lost 0 bases, and 11 bases stayed unmatched. CDR1 and CDR2 from the germline V gene are KGHSH and LQKENI. The CDR3 spans 18 residues. CDR3 DNA, as far as it was read: TGTGCCAGCTCACCGACCCCAGGACAGGCGCACTCTGGAAACACC. This sequence encodes CASSPTPGQAHSGNT. The CDR3 in full is CASSPTPGQAHSGNTIYF.

Many counts were recorded for this clone. The read terminates 3 residues ahead of where the CDR3 ends, so the germline J gene completes it. The chain is built from TRBV12-3 or TRBV12-4 and TRBJ2-5; TRBD2 matches at 10 bases. The V gene end was trimmed by 11 bases and the J gene end by 5 bases; junction bases not matched to a gene: 14. CDR3 size: 15 residues. This CDR3 is CACRGLAGVTETQYF. The sequenced part of the CDR3 DNA is TGTGCCTGTCGGGGGCTAGCGGGAGTCACGGAGACC.

This clone was observed many times. With the read ending 3 residues before the CDR3 end, the germline J gene is used to fill in that end. The chain couples TRBV5-1 to TRBJ2-5; a possible D gene is TRBD2 (7 bases). The CDR3 extends over 13 amino acids. V shed 3 bases and J shed 5 bases, with 11 bases lying between them. Germline CDR1 SGHRS, CDR2 YFSETQ. The CDR3 bases that were read are TGCGCCAGCAGCTGGGGGGGCCTGGAGACC. This gives the protein CASSWGGLET. The entire CDR3 sequence reads CASSWGGLETQYF.

This clone was observed at least ten times. The read falls 3 residues short of the CDR3 end, and the missing part is taken from the germline J gene. The J gene is TRBJ1-2, the V gene TRBV2; TRBD1 matches 10 bases. Germline lookup yields CDR1 SNHLY and CDR2 FYNNEI. V lost 4 bases and J lost 2; bases outside the gene matches: 7. The length of the CDR3 is 16 residues. CDR3 bases read: TGTGCCAGCAGTGTTACGACAGGGGGCCTCAACTATGGC. Translated, it gives CASSVTTGGLNYG. The full CDR3 reads CASSVTTGGLNYGYTF.

In its sample, this clone was seen a few times. Read sequence stops 3 residues before the CDR3 end, and the germline J gene provides the missing end. The rearrangement joins TRBV5-6 to TRBJ2-7; 11 bases agree with TRBD2. Per the germline V gene, CDR1 is SGHDT and CDR2 is YYEEEE. The V and J ends lost 5 bases and 3 bases, in that order; junction bases with no gene match: 7. The CDR3 is 15 residues long. The sequenced CDR3 bases are TGTGCCAGCAGTTCGCTAGCGGGAGGAGTCTACGAG. This sequence encodes CASSSLAGGVYE. The entire CDR3 protein is CASSSLAGGVYEQYF. The entire variable domain, with the rest obtained from reference TRBV5-6 and TRBJ2-7, is as follows: DAGVTQSPTHLIKTRGQQVTLRCSPKSGHDTVSWYQQALGQGPQFIFQYYEEEERQRGNFPDRFSGHQFPNYSSELNVNALLLGDSALYLCASSSLAGGVYEQYFGPGTRLTVT.

This clone was seen a handful of times. The DNA ends 3 residues before the CDR3 does, and the rest of the CDR3 is filled in from the germline J gene. This chain connects TRBV7-8 to TRBJ2-7, with 10 bases matching TRBD2. The CDR3 has 15 amino acids. From germline, CDR1 is SGHVS and CDR2 FQNEAQ. J lost 6 bases, V lost 2 bases, and 7 bases had no gene match. The part of the CDR3 DNA that was read is TGTGCCAGCAGCTTAAGGACTGGGACTAGCGTCGAG. Its protein product is CASSLRTGTSVE. In full, the CDR3 reads CASSLRTGTSVEQYF.

In its sample, this clone was seen many times. The read stops 3 residues short of the end of the CDR3; the missing end is completed from the germline J gene. The chain recombines TRBV2 with TRBJ1-5; TRBD1 matches at 12 bases. CDR1 and CDR2 from the germline V gene are SNHLY and FYNNEI. The length of the CDR3 is 14 residues. Unmatched junction bases numbered 2, after V lost 6 bases and J lost 5 bases. CDR3 in amino acids: CASRGQGAHQPQHF. The covered CDR3 bases are TGTGCCAGCAGGGGACAGGGGGCCCATCAGCCC.

This clone was seen at least ten times. The CDR3 goes on 3 residues after the read ends, and that part is filled in from the germline J gene. The chain uses TRBV5-5 and TRBJ1-5; 7 bases fit TRBD1. Germline V lookup: CDR1 SGHKS, CDR2 YYEKEE (reference sequence). The CDR3 has 15 residues. Trimming took 0 bases from V and 4 from J; bases not matched to a gene: 4. The CDR3 is CASSLEGTANQPQHF. The sequenced part of the CDR3 DNA is TGTGCCAGCAGCTTGGAAGGGACAGCGAATCAGCCC.

This clone was detected only a few times. The sequence runs out 3 residues before the end of the CDR3; the remainder is reconstructed from the germline J gene. The chain is built from TRBV18 and TRBJ2-5; tentatively, D is TRBD1 (6 bases). Germline CDR1 KGHSH, CDR2 LQKENI. This CDR3 has 15 amino acids. V was clipped by 1 base and J by 2 bases, with 11 bases between them. CDR3 amino acids: CASSPRTGKQETQYF. The CDR3 bases that were read are TGTGCCAGCTCACCACGAACAGGGAAACAAGAGACC.

There are many counts of this clone. The read gets to within 3 residues of the CDR3 end, and the germline J gene fills in the rest. This chain uses TRBV10-3 with TRBJ2-7; 14 bases agree with TRBD2. Losses at the gene ends were 10 bases for V and 5 bases for J; bases not matched to a gene: 4. Germline V gene sequence: CDR1 ENHRY, CDR2 SYGVKD. The CDR3 has 13 residues. The part of the CDR3 DNA that was read is TGTGCCACCGCGACTAGCGGGAGGGACGAG. Translation: CATATSGRDE. The whole CDR3 protein is CATATSGRDEQYF.

This clone has ten or more counts. The read ends 3 residues before the CDR3 terminus; that terminus is restored from the germline J gene. This rearrangement joins TRBV7-9 to TRBJ1-5; D is unresolved. The germline V gene encodes CDR1 SEHNR and CDR2 FQNEAQ (reference sequence). Trimming removed 4 bases from V and 3 bases from J, with 13 bases in between. CDR3 size: 15 residues. CDR3 DNA (partial): TGTGCCAGCAGCTCCAGCACACAGTTCAATCAGCCC. Its protein is CASSSSTQFNQP. The entire CDR3 is CASSSSTQFNQPQHF.

This clone was recorded many times. The read ends 3 residues early relative to the CDR3; the germline J gene fills the gap. This sequence joins TRBV19 and TRBJ2-2; possible D gene TRBD1, 5 bases. V was pared by 5 bases and J by 3 bases, with 10 bases between. The CDR3 has 14 residues. Per germline, CDR1 LNHDA and CDR2 SQIVND (reference sequence). The DNA read from the CDR3 is TGTGCCAGTAGTTCAGGGTACCACACCGGGGAG. It translates to CASSSGYHTGE. The CDR3, in full, reads CASSSGYHTGELFF.